This T cell receptor (beta chain) was found in a study of cytomegalovirus exposure and HLA in healthy donors. It was with 60 Vbeta and 13 Jbeta primers that the PCR ran. The assay was immunoSEQ multiplex PCR, and TCRdb's table has in-frame clones only and misses some. Here the sample spans about 120,000 clones, around 80% being singletons. Study-level points and caveats: For presence/absence analyses, sequencing depth was assumed to be roughly uniform across donors. A classifier reportedly called cytomegalovirus status with high sensitivity and specificity. Using a false discovery rate of 0.05, a later analysis showed that 15,000 to 20,000 TCR beta sequences were associated with HLA alleles.

On this clone: Its antigen remains unidentified.

CDR1 SGDLS and CDR2 YYNGEE come from the germline V gene. V was clipped by 6 bases and J by 4 bases; unmatched bases: 4. This CDR3 has 14 residues. Though nominally healthy at sampling, donors likely had unrecorded immune exposures. Material for sequencing was PBMCs. The chain couples TRBV9 to TRBJ2-3; 11 positions match TRBD2. The TCR comes from a man aged 30 to 39 in good health and CMV-seropositive. The CDR3 sequence: CASKSSGGADTQYF. Written as DNA, the CDR3 is TGTGCCAGCAAGAGTAGCGGGGGGGCAGATACGCAGTATTTT.